This TCR beta chain derives from a study of T cell repertoires in cytomegalovirus infection. Using its own MiXCR run on the reads, TCRdb lists one record per CDR3 protein. The sample shows hundreds of thousands of distinct CDR3 sequences, roughly 16% of them seen only once. Study-wide results and caveats: In two of eight donors, the top clonotype was HLA-C-restricted CMV-specific.

Trimming took off 4 bases at V and 4 bases at J, with 13 bases between the two ends. This CDR3 region has 14 residues. Germline V gene data show CDR1 as SEHNR and CDR2 as FQNEAQ (reference sequence). Note on this clonotype: What it binds is unknown.

This receptor was obtained from a human donor in good health (CMV status not recorded). Some clones in this sample may be carry-over from other donors' samples. Sequencing was done on a sample of PBMCs. The chain couples TRBV7-9 to TRBJ2-5; D might be TRBD1 (8 bases). CDR3 nucleotide sequence: TGTGCCAGCAGCTCGACAGGGGAGGGAGAGACCCAGTACTTC. The encoded protein is CASSSTGEGETQYF. Variable domain in full (rest from reference TRBV7-9 and TRBJ2-5): DTGVSQNPRHKITKRGQNVTFRCDPISEHNRLYWYRQTLGQGPEFLTYFQNEAQLEKSRLLSDRFSAERPKGSFSTLEIQRTEQGDSAMYLCASSSTGEGETQYFGPGTRLLVL.